The 3 T cell receptor beta chains below come from one sample, sequenced in a study of blood T cell repertoires in COVID-19. TCRdb keeps only in-frame clones here, not all; method: immunoSEQ multiplex PCR. The table records 250,000 to 350,000 clones, 85% of them present only once. Specimen: PBMCs or T cells enriched from blood (not recorded which). These receptors all stem from a woman between 50 and 59 years old who had recovered from COVID-19.

The chain carries TRBV29-1 and TRBJ1-1; the D gene is possibly TRBD1 (5 bases). CDR1 is SQVTM and CDR2 is ANQGSEA in the germline V gene. This CDR3 is built from 14 residues. The V gene lost 2 bases and the J gene lost 3 bases, with 13 bases spanning the gap. The DNA of the CDR3 is TGCAGCGTTGAAAGGGGTGTTGAGGACACTGAAGCTTTCTTT. Its protein is CSVERGVEDTEAFF.

This chain joins TRBV19 and TRBJ1-5; 7 nucleotides agree with TRBD1. This CDR3 region has 18 residues. Losses at the gene ends were 3 bases for V and 0 bases for J; bases not matched to a gene: 11. The V gene's germline CDR1 is LNHDA and CDR2 SQIVND (reference sequence). CDR3 coding DNA: TGTGCCAGTAGTATCTTACAGGGGTCGGGATATAGCAATCAGCCCCAGCATTTT. Protein sequence: CASSILQGSGYSNQPQHF. Filled out from reference TRBV19 and TRBJ1-5, the complete variable domain reads DGGITQSPKYLFRKEGQNVTLSCEQNLNHDAMYWYRQDPGQGLRLIYYSQIVNDFQKGDIAEGYSVSREKKESFPLTVTSAQKNPTAFYLCASSILQGSGYSNQPQHFGDGTRLSIL.

The V call is TRBV7-3, the J call TRBJ2-1; 15 bases match TRBD2. The CDR3 has 20 residues. Germline lookup yields CDR1 SGHTA and CDR2 FQGTGA. V shed 5 bases and J 4 bases; nucleotides not matched to a gene: 15. The CDR3 region has the DNA TGTGCCAGCAGCCCCCGCGTGGGACTAGCGGGGGGCCGCCTATACAATGAGCAGTTCTTC. It is translated as CASSPRVGLAGGRLYNEQFF.